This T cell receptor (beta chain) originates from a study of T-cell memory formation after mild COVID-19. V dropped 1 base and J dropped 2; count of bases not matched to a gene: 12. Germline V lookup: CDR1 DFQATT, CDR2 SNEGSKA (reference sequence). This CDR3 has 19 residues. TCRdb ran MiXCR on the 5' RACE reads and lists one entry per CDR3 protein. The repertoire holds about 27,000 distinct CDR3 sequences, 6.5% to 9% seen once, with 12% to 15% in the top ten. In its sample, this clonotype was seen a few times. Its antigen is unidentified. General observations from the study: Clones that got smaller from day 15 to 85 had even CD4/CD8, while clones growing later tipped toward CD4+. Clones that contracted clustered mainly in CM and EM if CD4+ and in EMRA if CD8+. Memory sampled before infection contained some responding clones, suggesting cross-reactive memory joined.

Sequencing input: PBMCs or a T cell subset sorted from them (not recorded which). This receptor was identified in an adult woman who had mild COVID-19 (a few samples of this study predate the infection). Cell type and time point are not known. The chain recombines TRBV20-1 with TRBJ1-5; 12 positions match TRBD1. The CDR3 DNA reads TGCAGTGCTAGAGGACCCGGGACAGGGGGCCCTACTCGCAATCAGCCCCAGCATTTT. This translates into CSARGPGTGGPTRNQPQHF.